This paragraph covers one TCR beta chain sequence. This sample was taken from a study of blood T cell repertoires in COVID-19. Turning to the study itself: The United States, Italy and Spain supplied acute and convalescent COVID-19 samples. Sources were T cells, B-cell-depleted T cells, or PBMCs; the material itself was cDNA or gDNA.

During active infection, Seattle patients enrolled and were then monitored through disease. How the authors handled the data: Estimation of nucleated cell counts was performed using reference gene primer amplification. Using immunoSEQ multiplex PCR, the repertoire was profiled, and TCRdb retains in-frame clones only, with some absent. The D gene and trimming were derived from the DNA, and the V and J assignments and clone size from that table. Here the sample spans 200,000 to 250,000 clones, more than 85% being singletons. This TCR came from a woman between 50 and 59 years old with COVID-19, enrolled during active disease. The specimen was peripheral blood.

In DNA, the CDR3 is TGTGCCAGCAAAGGGGAGGGGTATGGCTACACCTTC. It encodes CASKGEGYGYTF. The J gene is TRBJ1-2, the V gene TRBV2; D might be TRBD1 (5 bases). The CDR3 is 12 amino acids. V shed 7 bases and J shed 5 bases, with 11 bases lying between them. Germline V CDR1 and CDR2: SNHLY, FYNNEI.